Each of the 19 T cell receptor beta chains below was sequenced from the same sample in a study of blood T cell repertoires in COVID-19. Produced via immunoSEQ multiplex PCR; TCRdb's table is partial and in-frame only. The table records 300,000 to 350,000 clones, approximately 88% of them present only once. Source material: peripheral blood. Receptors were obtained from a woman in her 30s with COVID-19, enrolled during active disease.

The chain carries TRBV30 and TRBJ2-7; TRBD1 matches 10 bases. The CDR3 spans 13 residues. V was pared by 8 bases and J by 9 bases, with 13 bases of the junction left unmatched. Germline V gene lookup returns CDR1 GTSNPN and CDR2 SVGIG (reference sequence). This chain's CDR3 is CAGRGDRGTGQYF. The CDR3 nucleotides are TGTGCCGGTAGGGGGGACAGGGGTACGGGGCAGTACTTC.

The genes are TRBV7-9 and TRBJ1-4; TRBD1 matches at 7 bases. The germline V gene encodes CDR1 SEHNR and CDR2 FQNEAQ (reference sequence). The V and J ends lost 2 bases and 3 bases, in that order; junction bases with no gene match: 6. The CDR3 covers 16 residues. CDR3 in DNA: TGTGCCAGCAGCTTATACGGGACAGTGCCTAATGAAAAACTGTTTTTT. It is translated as CASSLYGTVPNEKLFF.

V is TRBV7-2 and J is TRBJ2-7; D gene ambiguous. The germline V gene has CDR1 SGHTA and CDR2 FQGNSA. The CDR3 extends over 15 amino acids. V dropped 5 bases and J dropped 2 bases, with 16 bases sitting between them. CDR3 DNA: TGTGCCAGCAGCCGGCCCCCGTCGGCGGCCTACGAGCAGTACTTC. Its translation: CASSRPPSAAYEQYF. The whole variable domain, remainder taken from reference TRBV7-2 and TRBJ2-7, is GAGVSQSPSNKVTEKGKDVELRCDPISGHTALYWYRQSLGQGLEFLIYFQGNSAPDKSGLPSDRFSAERTGGSVSTLTIQRTQQEDSAVYLCASSRPPSAAYEQYFGPGTRLTVT.

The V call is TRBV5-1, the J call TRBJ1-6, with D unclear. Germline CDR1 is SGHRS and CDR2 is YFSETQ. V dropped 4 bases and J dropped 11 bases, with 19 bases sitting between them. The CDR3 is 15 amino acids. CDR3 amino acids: CASSEEDGGGTPLHF. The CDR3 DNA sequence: TGCGCCAGCAGCGAGGAGGACGGCGGTGGGACACCCCTCCACTTT.

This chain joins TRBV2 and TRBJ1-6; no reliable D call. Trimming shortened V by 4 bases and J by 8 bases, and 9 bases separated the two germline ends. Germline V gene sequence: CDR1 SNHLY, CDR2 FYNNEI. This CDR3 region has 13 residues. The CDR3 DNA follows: TGTGCCAGCAGTGGTCAGGACTATTCACCCCTCCACTTT. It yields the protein CASSGQDYSPLHF. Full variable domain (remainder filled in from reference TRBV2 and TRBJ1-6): EPEVTQTPSHQVTQMGQEVILRCVPISNHLYFYWYRQILGQKVEFLVSFYNNEISEKSEIFDDQFSVERPDGSNFTLKIRSTKLEDSAMYFCASSGQDYSPLHFGNGTRLTVT.

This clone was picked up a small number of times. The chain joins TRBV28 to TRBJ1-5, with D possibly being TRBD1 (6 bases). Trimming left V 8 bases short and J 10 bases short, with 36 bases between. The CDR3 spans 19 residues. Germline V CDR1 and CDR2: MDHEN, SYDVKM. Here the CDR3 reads CASRSLRDTVTTFSLPQHF. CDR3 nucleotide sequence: TGTGCCAGCCGCTCACTCCGGGACACAGTTACAACGTTTAGTCTTCCCCAGCATTTT.

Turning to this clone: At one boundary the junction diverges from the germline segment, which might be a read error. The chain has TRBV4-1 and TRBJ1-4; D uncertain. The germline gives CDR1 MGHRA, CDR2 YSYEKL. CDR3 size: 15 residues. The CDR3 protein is CASSQDPGRDEKLFF. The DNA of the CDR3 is TGCGCCAGCAGTCAAGACCCGGGGAGGGATGAAAAACTGTTTTTT.

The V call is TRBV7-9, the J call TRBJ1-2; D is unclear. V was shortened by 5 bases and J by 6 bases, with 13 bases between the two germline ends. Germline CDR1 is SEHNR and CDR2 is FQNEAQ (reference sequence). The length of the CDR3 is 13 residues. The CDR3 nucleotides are TGTGCCAGCAGCCCCGGGAGTAATGATGGCTACACCTTC. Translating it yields CASSPGSNDGYTF.

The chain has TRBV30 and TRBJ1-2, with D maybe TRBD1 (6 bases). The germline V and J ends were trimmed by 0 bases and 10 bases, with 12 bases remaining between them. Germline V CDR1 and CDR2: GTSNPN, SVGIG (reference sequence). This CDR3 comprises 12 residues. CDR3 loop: CAWSVGGGDYTF. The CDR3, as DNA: TGTGCCTGGAGTGTAGGGGGGGGAGACTACACCTTC.

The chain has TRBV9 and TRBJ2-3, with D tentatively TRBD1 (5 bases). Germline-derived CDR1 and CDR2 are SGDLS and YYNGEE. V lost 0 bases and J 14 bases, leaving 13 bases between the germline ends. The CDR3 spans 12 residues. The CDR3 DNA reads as TGTGCCAGCAGCGTAGGGGGCAGGGCTCCGTATTTT. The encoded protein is CASSVGGRAPYF.

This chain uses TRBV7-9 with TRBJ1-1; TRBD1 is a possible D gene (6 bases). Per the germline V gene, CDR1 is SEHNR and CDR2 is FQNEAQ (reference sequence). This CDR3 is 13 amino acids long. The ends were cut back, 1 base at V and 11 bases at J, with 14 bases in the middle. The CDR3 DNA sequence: TGTGCCAGCAGCTTAGGGACAGACCCAAACGCTTTCTTT. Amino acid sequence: CASSLGTDPNAFF.

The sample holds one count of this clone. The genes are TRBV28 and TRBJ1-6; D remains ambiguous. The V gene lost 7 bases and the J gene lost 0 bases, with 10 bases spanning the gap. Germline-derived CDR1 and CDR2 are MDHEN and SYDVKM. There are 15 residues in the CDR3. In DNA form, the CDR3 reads TGTGCCAGCAAACCCGGGAGCTCCTATAATTCACCCCTCCACTTT. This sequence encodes CASKPGSSYNSPLHF.

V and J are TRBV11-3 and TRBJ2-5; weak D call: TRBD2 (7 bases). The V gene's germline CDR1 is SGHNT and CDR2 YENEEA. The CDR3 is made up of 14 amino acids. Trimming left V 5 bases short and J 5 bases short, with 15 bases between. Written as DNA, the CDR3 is TGTGCCAGCAGCGAGGGGGGGGCCCGGGAGACCCAGTACTTC. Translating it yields CASSEGGARETQYF. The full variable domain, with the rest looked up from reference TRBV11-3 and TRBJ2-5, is EAGVVQSPRYKIIEKKQPVAFWCNPISGHNTLYWYLQNLGQGPELLIRYENEEAVDDSQLPKDRFSAERLKGVDSTLKIQPAELGDSAVYLCASSEGGARETQYFGPGTRLLVL.

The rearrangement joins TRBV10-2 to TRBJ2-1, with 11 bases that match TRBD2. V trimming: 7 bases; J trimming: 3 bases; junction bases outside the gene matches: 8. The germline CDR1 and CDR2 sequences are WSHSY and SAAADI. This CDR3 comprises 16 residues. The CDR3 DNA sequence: TGCGCCAGCATTTCGACTAGCGGGGATCTCTACAATGAGCAGTTCTTC. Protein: CASISTSGDLYNEQFF.

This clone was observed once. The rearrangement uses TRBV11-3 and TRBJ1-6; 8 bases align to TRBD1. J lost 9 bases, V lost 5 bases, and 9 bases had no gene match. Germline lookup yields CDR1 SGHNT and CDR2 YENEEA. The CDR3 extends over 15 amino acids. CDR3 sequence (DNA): TGTGCCAGCAGCGGCAGGACAGGGAACGGTTCACCCCTCCACTTT. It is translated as CASSGRTGNGSPLHF.

The CDR3 loop reads CASSLSTQGDTQYF. CDR3 DNA: TGTGCCAGCAGCTTAAGTACCCAGGGAGATACGCAGTATTTT. The genes are TRBV7-6 and TRBJ2-3; D may be TRBD1 (5 bases). Germline V gene sequence: CDR1 SGHVS, CDR2 FNYEAQ. V lost 2 bases and J 5 bases, leaving 11 bases between the germline ends. The CDR3 runs 14 residues.

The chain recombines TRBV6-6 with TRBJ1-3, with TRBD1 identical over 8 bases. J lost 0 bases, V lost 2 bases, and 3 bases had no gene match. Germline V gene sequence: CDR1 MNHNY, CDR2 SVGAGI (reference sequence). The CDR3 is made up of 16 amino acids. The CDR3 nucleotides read TGTGCCAGCAGTTACGCGGACAGGGTCTCTGGAAACACCATATATTTT. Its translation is CASSYADRVSGNTIYF.

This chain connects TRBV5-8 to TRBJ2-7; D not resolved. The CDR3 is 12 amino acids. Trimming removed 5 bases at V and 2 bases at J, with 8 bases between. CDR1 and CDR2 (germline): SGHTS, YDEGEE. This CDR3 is CASRPTPYEQYF. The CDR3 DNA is TGTGCCAGCAGACCTACCCCCTACGAGCAGTACTTC.

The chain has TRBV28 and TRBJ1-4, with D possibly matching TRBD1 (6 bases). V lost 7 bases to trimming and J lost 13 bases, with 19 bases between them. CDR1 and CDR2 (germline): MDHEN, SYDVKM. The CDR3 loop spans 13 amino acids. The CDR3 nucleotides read TGTGCCAGCAAGCCCCTCGTCACGGACAGACTGTTTTTT. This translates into CASKPLVTDRLFF.